This TCR beta chain was observed in a study of beta chain features in type 1 diabetes. The sequenced template was cDNA made from the entire isolated RNA. Repertoires were generated with immunoSEQ multiplex PCR, while TCRdb's copy carries only in-frame clones and drops some. This sample has about half a million clones, with roughly 31% found just once. The source is a man aged 18 to 30 in good health. Sequencing was done on a sample of naive CD4+ T cells from blood.

CDR3 in amino acids: CASSLGTSEYYNEQFF. The DNA of the CDR3 is TGTGCCAGCAGCTTGGGGACTAGCGAGTACTACAATGAGCAGTTCTTC. J is TRBJ2-1 and V is TRBV7-9; 10 nucleotides agree with TRBD2. V was clipped by 3 bases and J by 3 bases; unmatched bases: 5. Looked up from germline, CDR1 is SEHNR and CDR2 is FQNEAQ (reference sequence). The CDR3 is 16 residues long.